Below, 12 T cell receptor beta chains from the same sample are listed, as sequenced in a study of T cell changes during pregnancy in multiple sclerosis. The table came from immunoSEQ multiplex PCR; TCRdb's copy has only in-frame clones and leaves some out. The sample contains fewer than 30,000 clones, more than 80% of which appear only once. This specimen consisted of CD4+ T cells from peripheral blood mononuclear cells, obtained in the first trimester of pregnancy. These receptors were obtained from a female donor with multiple sclerosis, enrolled in a pregnancy study.

The rearrangement links TRBV7-3 to TRBJ1-1; no definite D call. Per germline, CDR1 SGHTA and CDR2 FQGTGA. This CDR3 has 16 amino acids. The V end lost 1 base, the J end lost 1 base, and 13 bases lay between the germline ends. The CDR3 coding sequence is TGTGCCAGCAGCTTAATGGGTGGAGATGGGAACACTGAAGCTTTCTTT. Translating gives CASSLMGGDGNTEAFF. Combining the CDR3 with reference TRBV7-3 and TRBJ1-1 gives the whole variable domain GAGVSQTPSNKVTEKGKYVELRCDPISGHTALYWYRQSLGQGPEFLIYFQGTGAADDSGLPNDRFFAVRPEGSVSTLKIQRTERGDSAVYLCASSLMGGDGNTEAFFGQGTRLTVV.

This sequence joins TRBV5-1 and TRBJ1-5, with 7 bases aligning to TRBD1. V lost 2 bases, J lost 4 bases, and 0 bases stayed unmatched. The CDR3 is 13 amino acids. Germline V CDR1 and CDR2: SGHRS, YFSETQ. CDR3 in amino acids: CASSFRGNQPQHF. The CDR3 DNA follows: TGCGCCAGCAGCTTCAGGGGGAATCAGCCCCAGCATTTT.

The chain couples TRBV5-4 to TRBJ2-5, with 11 bases identical to TRBD2. With 2 bases clipped from V and 1 base from J, the junction kept 1 base outside the gene matches. The CDR3 loop spans 15 amino acids. The V gene's germline CDR1 is SGHNT and CDR2 YYREEE (reference sequence). CDR3 amino acids: CASSFGTSGQETQYF. The CDR3 DNA reads TGTGCCAGCAGCTTTGGGACTAGCGGCCAAGAGACCCAGTACTTC.

V is TRBV2 and J is TRBJ2-2; 11 bases align to TRBD1. Germline-derived CDR1 and CDR2 are SNHLY and FYNNEI. V lost 6 bases, J lost 4 bases, and 7 bases stayed unmatched. This CDR3 is built from 16 residues. The CDR3 DNA reads TGTGCCAGCAGCGGACAGGGGGCGCCTCTCACCGGGGAGCTGTTTTTT. Its translation is CASSGQGAPLTGELFF.

The chain links TRBV5-6 to TRBJ2-7; 9 bases are shared with TRBD1. The CDR3 has 16 residues. V lost 6 bases and J lost 0; bases outside the gene matches: 10. In germline, CDR1 is SGHDT, CDR2 YYEEEE. CDR3 sequence reads: CASTRDRVGGSYEQYF. Written as DNA, the CDR3 is TGTGCCAGCACCCGGGACAGGGTCGGGGGCTCCTACGAGCAGTACTTC.

The chain combines TRBV7-9 with TRBJ1-1; D is ambiguous. The CDR3 length is 13 residues. V lost 5 bases and J lost 3, with 10 bases in between. The V gene's germline CDR1 is SEHNR and CDR2 FQNEAQ (reference sequence). The CDR3 coding sequence is TGTGCCAGCAGCCTCTCCTTGTACACTGAAGCTTTCTTT. Amino acids: CASSLSLYTEAFF.

This clone appeared a single time. This chain links TRBV30 with TRBJ2-7, with 7 bases that match TRBD1. V lost 2 bases to trimming and J lost 4 bases; unmatched junction nucleotides: 5. The germline V gene encodes CDR1 GTSNPN and CDR2 SVGIG (reference sequence). The CDR3 is made up of 13 amino acids. DNA of the CDR3: TGTGCCTGGAGTAAACAGGGGAAATACGAGCAGTACTTC. Translated, it gives CAWSKQGKYEQYF. The full variable domain, rest sourced from reference TRBV30 and TRBJ2-7, is SQTIHQWPATLVQPVGSPLSLECTVEGTSNPNLYWYRQAAGRGLQLLFYSVGIGQISSEVPQNLSASRPQDRQFILSSKKLLLSDSGFYLCAWSKQGKYEQYFGPGTRLTVT.

This clone was picked up one time. V usage is TRBV27 and J usage is TRBJ1-6; TRBD1 might be the D (5 bases). Germline loops: CDR1 MNHEY, CDR2 SMNVEV (reference sequence). The V end lost 11 bases, the J end lost 9 bases, and 17 bases lay between the germline ends. The CDR3 extends over 13 amino acids. DNA for the CDR3: TGTGCCTCCAAGACAGATCTCGGTTCACCCCTCCACTTT. Its protein is CASKTDLGSPLHF.

The V and J genes are TRBV7-2 and TRBJ1-1; 12 nucleotides match TRBD1. The CDR3 spans 16 residues. The germline V gene encodes CDR1 SGHTA and CDR2 FQGNSA. Trimming cost V 5 bases and J 4 bases; bases outside gene matches: 8. The CDR3 protein is CASSGGGQGARTEAFF. CDR3 nucleotides: TGTGCCAGCAGCGGGGGGGGACAGGGGGCTCGCACTGAAGCTTTCTTT.

The chain carries TRBV19 and TRBJ2-5; 10 nucleotides line up with TRBD1. The germline V gene encodes CDR1 LNHDA and CDR2 SQIVND (reference sequence). This CDR3 comprises 16 residues. V lost 5 bases, J lost 3 bases, and 9 bases stayed unmatched. The CDR3 DNA is TGTGCCAGTAGTGCTGGACCCGGGACAGGGGAAGAGACCCAGTACTTC. It translates to CASSAGPGTGEETQYF.

V usage is TRBV7-3 and J usage is TRBJ2-7; 8 bases fit TRBD2. Germline CDR1 is SGHTA and CDR2 is FQGTGA. V shed 5 bases, J shed 2 bases, and the junction held 8 bases outside the gene matches. CDR3 size: 15 residues. CDR3 sequence (DNA): TGTGCCAGCAGCCCGACCGGGACTAGAACCTACGAGCAGTACTTC. Translating gives CASSPTGTRTYEQYF.

The gene calls are TRBV21-1 and TRBJ2-7; the D call TRBD2 from the table was never checked on the DNA. TRBV21-1 corresponds to a pseudogene. This CDR3 region has 14 residues. This chain's CDR3 is CASSKPREKSEQYF. In DNA, the CDR3 is TGTGCCAGCAGCAAACCCCGGGAGAAGAGCGAGCAGTACTTC.